This note documents a single TCR beta chain sequence. Its antigen is not known. Sample time point: neoterminal ileum biopsy at postoperative endoscopy, about 6 months after surgery. Adults with ileal or ileocolonic Crohn's disease and an indication for resection were eligible. The source of the sample is a study of T cell repertoires in ileal Crohn's disease. Study-level information: All patients had surgery for stricturing (61%) or penetrating (39%) disease.

Overall study findings and caveats: Clonal expansions were more frequent in active smokers than non-smokers at surgery. Endoscopic recurrence occurred in every patient whose clonality exceeded 26.8%.

The CDR3 runs 13 residues. Here immunoSEQ multiplex PCR was the method, and the copy in TCRdb shows in-frame clones only, minus some. The sample holds roughly 60,000 clones; roughly 91% are singletons and the top ten take 2% to 2.5%. The chain joins TRBV21-1 to TRBJ1-5. TRBV21-1 is recorded as a pseudogene. The sequence derives from an adult with Crohn's disease. The specimen was ileal tissue. CDR3 in amino acids: CASSKPDYQPQHF. CDR3 nucleotides: TGTGCCAGCAGCAAACCTGACTATCAGCCCCAGCATTTT.